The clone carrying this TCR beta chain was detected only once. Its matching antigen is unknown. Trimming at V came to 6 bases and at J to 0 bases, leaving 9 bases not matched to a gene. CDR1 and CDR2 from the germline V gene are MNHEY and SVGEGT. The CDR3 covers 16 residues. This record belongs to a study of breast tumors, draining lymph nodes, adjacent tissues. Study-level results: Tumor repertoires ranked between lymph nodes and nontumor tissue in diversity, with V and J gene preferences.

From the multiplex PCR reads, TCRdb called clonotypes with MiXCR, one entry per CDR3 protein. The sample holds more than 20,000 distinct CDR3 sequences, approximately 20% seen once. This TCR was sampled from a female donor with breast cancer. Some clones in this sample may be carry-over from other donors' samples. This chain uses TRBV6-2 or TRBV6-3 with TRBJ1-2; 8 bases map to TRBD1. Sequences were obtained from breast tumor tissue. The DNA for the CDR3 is TGTGCCAGCAGCAGCGCCCAGGGGGCTCCTAACTATGGCTACACCTTC. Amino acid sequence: CASSSAQGAPNYGYTF.